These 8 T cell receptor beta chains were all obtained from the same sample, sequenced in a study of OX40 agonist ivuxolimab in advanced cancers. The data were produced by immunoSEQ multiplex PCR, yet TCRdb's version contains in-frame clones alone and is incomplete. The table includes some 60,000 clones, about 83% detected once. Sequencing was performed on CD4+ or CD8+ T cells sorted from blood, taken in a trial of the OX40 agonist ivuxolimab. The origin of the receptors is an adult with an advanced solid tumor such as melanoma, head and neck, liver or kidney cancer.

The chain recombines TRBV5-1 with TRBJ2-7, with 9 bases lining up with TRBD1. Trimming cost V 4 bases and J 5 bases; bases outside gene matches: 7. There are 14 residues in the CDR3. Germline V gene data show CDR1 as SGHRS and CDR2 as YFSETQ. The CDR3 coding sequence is TGCGCCAGCAGCGCCCGGACAGGGGCCCACGAGCAGTACTTC. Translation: CASSARTGAHEQYF.

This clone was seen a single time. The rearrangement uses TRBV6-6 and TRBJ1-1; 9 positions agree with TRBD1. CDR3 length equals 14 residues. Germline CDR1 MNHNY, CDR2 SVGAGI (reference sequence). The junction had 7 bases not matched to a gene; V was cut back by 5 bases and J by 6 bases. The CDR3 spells CASSAGTGTAEAFF. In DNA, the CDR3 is TGTGCCAGCAGTGCCGGGACAGGGACCGCTGAAGCTTTCTTT.

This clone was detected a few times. CDR3 residues: CASSEGGFTDTQYF. DNA for the CDR3: TGTGCCAGCAGTGAGGGGGGCTTCACAGATACGCAGTATTTT. The genes are TRBV2 and TRBJ2-3; tentatively, D is TRBD1 or TRBD2 (6 bases each). Germline V CDR1 and CDR2: SNHLY, FYNNEI. The CDR3 covers 14 residues. Trimming removed 3 bases at V and 2 bases at J, with 9 bases between.

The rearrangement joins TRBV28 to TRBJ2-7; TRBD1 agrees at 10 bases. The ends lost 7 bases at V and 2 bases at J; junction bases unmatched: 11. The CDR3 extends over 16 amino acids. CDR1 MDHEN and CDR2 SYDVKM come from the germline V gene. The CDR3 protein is CASTLGGQGFTYEQYF. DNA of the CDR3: TGTGCCAGCACATTAGGGGGACAGGGGTTTACCTACGAGCAGTACTTC.

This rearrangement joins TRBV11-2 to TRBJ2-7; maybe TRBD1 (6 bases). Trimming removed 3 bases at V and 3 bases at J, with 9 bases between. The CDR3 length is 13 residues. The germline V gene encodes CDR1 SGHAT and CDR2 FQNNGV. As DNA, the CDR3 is TGTGCCAGCAGCTTCCACAGGGACTACGAGCAGTACTTC. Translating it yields CASSFHRDYEQYF. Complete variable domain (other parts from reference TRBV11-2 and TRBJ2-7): EAGVAQSPRYKIIEKRQSVAFWCNPISGHATLYWYQQILGQGPKLLIQFQNNGVVDDSQLPKDRFSAERLKGVDSTLKIQPAKLEDSAVYLCASSFHRDYEQYFGPGTRLTVT.

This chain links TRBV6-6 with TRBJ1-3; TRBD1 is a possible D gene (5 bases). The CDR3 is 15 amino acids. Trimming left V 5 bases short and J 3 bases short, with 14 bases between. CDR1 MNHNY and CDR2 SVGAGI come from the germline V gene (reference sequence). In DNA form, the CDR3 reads TGTGCCAGCAGTGAGCAGGGATTGGATGGAAACACCATATATTTT. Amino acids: CASSEQGLDGNTIYF.

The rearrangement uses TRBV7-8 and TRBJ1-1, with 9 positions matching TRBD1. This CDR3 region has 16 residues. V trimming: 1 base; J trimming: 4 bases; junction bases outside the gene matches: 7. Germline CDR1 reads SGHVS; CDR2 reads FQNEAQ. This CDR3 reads CASSLGPGQGSTEAFF. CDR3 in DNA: TGTGCCAGCAGCTTAGGACCGGGACAGGGATCCACTGAAGCTTTCTTT.

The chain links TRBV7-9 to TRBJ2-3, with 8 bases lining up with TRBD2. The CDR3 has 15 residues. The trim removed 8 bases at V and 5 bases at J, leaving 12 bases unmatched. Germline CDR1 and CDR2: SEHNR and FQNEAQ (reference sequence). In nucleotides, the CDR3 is TGTGCCAGCGTAGCGGGACTCGAGAGAGTAGATACGCAGTATTTT. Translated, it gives CASVAGLERVDTQYF.